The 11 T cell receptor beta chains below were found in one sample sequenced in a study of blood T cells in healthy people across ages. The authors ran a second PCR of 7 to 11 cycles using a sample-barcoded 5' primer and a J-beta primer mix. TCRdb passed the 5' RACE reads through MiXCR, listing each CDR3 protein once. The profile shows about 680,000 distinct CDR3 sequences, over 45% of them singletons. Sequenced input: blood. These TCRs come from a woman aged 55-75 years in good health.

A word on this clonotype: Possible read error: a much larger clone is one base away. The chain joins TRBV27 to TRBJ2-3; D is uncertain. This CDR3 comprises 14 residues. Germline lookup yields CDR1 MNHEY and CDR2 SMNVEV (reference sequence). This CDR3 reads CASSLGVSTDMQYF. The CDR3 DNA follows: TGTGCCAGCAGTTTAGGGGTTAGCACAGATATGCAGTATTTT.

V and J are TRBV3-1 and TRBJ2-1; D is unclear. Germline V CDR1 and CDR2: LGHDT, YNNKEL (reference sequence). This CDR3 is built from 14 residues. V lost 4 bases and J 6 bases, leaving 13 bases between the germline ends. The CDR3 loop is CASSPNYRINEQFF. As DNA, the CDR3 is TGTGCCAGCAGCCCTAACTACCGAATCAATGAGCAGTTCTTC.

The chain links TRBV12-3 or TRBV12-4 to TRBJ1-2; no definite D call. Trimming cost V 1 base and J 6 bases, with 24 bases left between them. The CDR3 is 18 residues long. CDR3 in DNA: TGTGCCAGCAGTTTAGTAGATTTCCGCCGGAAGGGTGAAAATGGCTACACCTTC. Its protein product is CASSLVDFRRKGENGYTF.

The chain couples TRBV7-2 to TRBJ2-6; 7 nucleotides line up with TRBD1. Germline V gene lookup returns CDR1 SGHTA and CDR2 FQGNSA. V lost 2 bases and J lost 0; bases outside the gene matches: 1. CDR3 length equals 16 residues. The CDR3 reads CASSLRQGSGANVLTF. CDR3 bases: TGTGCCAGCAGCTTAAGACAGGGCTCTGGGGCCAACGTCCTGACTTTC.

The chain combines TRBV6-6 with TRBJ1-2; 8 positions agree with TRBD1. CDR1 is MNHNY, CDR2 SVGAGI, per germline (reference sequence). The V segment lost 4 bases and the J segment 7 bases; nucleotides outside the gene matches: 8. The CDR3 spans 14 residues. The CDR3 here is CASSSRGLMGGYTF. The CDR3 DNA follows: TGTGCCAGCAGTTCCAGGGGGCTAATGGGTGGCTACACCTTC.

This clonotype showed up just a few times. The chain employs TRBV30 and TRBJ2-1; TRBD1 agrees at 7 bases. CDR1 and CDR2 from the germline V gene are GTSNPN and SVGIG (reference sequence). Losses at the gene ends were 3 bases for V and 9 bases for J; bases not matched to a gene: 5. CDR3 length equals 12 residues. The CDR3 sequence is CAWSRQGIEQFF. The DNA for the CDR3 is TGTGCCTGGAGCCGACAGGGAATTGAGCAGTTCTTC.

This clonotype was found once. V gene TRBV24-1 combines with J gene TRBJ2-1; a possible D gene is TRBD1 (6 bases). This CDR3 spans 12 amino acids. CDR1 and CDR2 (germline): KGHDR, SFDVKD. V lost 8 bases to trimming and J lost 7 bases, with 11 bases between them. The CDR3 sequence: CATMGQGNEQFF. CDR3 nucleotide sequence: TGTGCCACCATGGGGCAGGGGAATGAGCAGTTCTTC.

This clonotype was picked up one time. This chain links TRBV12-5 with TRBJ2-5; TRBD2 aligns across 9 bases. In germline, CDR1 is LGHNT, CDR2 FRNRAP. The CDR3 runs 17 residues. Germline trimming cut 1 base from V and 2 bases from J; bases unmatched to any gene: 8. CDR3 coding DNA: TGTGCTAGTGGTTTGGAAAAGAGCGGGGGGTATCAAGAGACCCAGTACTTC. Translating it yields CASGLEKSGGYQETQYF.

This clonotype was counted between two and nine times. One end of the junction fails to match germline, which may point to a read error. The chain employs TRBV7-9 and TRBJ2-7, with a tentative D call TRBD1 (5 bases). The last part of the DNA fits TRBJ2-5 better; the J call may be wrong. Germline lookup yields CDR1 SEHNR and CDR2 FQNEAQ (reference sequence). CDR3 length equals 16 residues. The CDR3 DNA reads TGTGCCAGCAGCTTATTTGAAACAGGTTCCCAAGTGACCCAGTACTTC. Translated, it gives CASSLFETGSQVTQYF.

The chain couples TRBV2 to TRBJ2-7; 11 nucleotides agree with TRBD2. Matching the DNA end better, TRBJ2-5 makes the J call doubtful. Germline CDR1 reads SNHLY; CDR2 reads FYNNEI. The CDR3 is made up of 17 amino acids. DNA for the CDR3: TGTGCCAGCAGTGAAGTGGGTAGCGGGGGGGGCCAAGAGACCCAGTACTTC. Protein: CASSEVGSGGGQETQYF.

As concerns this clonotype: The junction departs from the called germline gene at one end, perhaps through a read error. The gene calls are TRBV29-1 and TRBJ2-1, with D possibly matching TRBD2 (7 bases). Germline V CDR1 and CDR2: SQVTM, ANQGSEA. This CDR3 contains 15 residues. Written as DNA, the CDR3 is TGCGGCGTCCCCCGGGGGCTAGCGGTTTACAATGAGCAGTTCTTC. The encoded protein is CGVPRGLAVYNEQFF.